A selection of T cell receptor beta chains follows, all from one sample in a study of human T cells and chemical hapten exposure. TCRdb used MiXCR to reprocess the RACE reads, holding one entry per CDR3 protein. Among approximately 81,000 distinct CDR3 sequences listed, approximately 8.6% were seen once. Sequenced material: whole blood. Receptors originate from a male donor in good health. Some clones in this sample may be carry-over from other donors' samples. CDR3s include the opening cysteine and the closing phenylalanine or tryptophan. The order of the fields is CDR3 protein, V gene, J gene.

CATKYGRNTEAFF	TRBV7-2	TRBJ1-1
CASSPAGGQPQHF	TRBV2	TRBJ1-5
CASSPPTGTSTDTQYF	TRBV7-9	TRBJ2-3
CASSEAGNQPQHF	TRBV2	TRBJ1-5
CASSPPGQGPQPQHF	TRBV27	TRBJ1-5
CASSWGTGGVETEAFF	TRBV5-4	TRBJ1-1
CASRHDARVGQETQYF	TRBV6-6	TRBJ2-5
CAISESGTNNEQFF	TRBV10-3	TRBJ2-1
CASSSQSGSSGYTF	TRBV11-2	TRBJ1-2
CAISESGRDEQYF	TRBV10-3	TRBJ2-7
CASSLALAANEQFF	TRBV11-2	TRBJ2-1
CSAWDGAKSTYEQYF	TRBV20-1	TRBJ2-7
CSANGALETQYF	TRBV20-1	TRBJ2-5
CASSQRDRGRWGTEAFF	TRBV3-1	TRBJ1-1
CASSPRPRDEQFF	TRBV4-3	TRBJ2-1
CASSGTGGTEQYF	TRBV2	TRBJ2-7
CASSQDFGGPTEAFF	TRBV4-3	TRBJ1-1
CASSSSKDREGIQPLHF	TRBV7-9	TRBJ1-6
CSATRNRGIGEKLFF	TRBV20-1	TRBJ1-4
CASSEGGRLAGGGTDTQYF	TRBV6-1	TRBJ2-3
CASSGTGQNQPQHF	TRBV2	TRBJ1-5
CASSPGTGGAWRYQPQHF	TRBV6-5	TRBJ1-5
CASSSGGNYNEQFF	TRBV5-1	TRBJ2-1
CASSPDGSSGNTIYF	TRBV7-2	TRBJ1-3
CASSQGSSNQPQHF	TRBV4-1	TRBJ1-5
CASSQGDRRTDTQYF	TRBV4-3	TRBJ2-3
CASSQDRGDRINEQFF	TRBV4-3	TRBJ2-1
CASSPTGYEQYF	TRBV7-9	TRBJ2-7
CASSYKTGGFSDQPQHF	TRBV6-6	TRBJ1-5
CATSRGQGDGYTF	TRBV15	TRBJ1-2
CASSTGSDTQYF	TRBV28	TRBJ2-3
CASSRTGGMDTEAFF	TRBV14	TRBJ1-1
CASSQPLLAGGGQFF	TRBV4-1	TRBJ2-1
CASSWGRNFDSYEQYF	TRBV7-4	TRBJ2-7
CASSSGPGQGIYGYTF	TRBV5-6	TRBJ1-2
CASSQDLDEQYF	TRBV3-1	TRBJ2-7
CASSQMGPGGENTEAFF	TRBV4-2	TRBJ1-1
CASSSRYRGNEQFF	TRBV3-1	TRBJ2-1
CSVDFRGGYGYTF	TRBV29-1	TRBJ1-2
CASSQNGQYSGANVLTF	TRBV4-2	TRBJ2-6
CASSYTAFVQGNTEAFF	TRBV6-5	TRBJ1-1